What follows are 30 T cell receptor beta chains derived from one specimen sequenced in a study of blood T cell repertoires in COVID-19. Produced via immunoSEQ multiplex PCR; TCRdb's table is partial and in-frame only. The sample has about 64,000 clones; around two thirds are singletons. Sequencing was done on a sample of PBMCs or T cells enriched from blood (not recorded which). The source is an older woman who had been exposed to COVID-19.

The V gene is TRBV6-7, the J gene TRBJ2-3, with 7 bases fitting TRBD1. TRBV6-7 is recorded as an ORF, its role being uncertain. The CDR3 length is 19 residues. The V segment lost 6 bases and the J segment 1 base; nucleotides outside the gene matches: 19. CDR3 DNA: TGTGCCAGCAGCACACATTCCGGGACAGTCACGCTACGCACAGATACGCAGTATTTT. This encodes CASSTHSGTVTLRTDTQYF.

The chain uses TRBV5-1 and TRBJ1-4, with 9 bases fitting TRBD1. This CDR3 region has 15 residues. Trimming at V came to 3 bases and at J to 5 bases, leaving 5 bases not matched to a gene. From germline, CDR1 is SGHRS and CDR2 YFSETQ. CDR3 amino acids: CASSSRQGGNEKLFF. CDR3 in DNA: TGCGCCAGCAGCTCGAGACAGGGGGGAAATGAAAAACTGTTTTTT.

This clone came up once. The chain joins TRBV7-8 to TRBJ2-2, with D unclear. This CDR3 region has 12 residues. V was cut by 3 bases and J by 4 bases, with 3 bases left in between. The germline V gene has CDR1 SGHVS and CDR2 FQNEAQ. CDR3 loop: CASSFSTGELFF. The CDR3 nucleotides read TGTGCCAGCAGCTTCAGCACCGGGGAGCTGTTTTTT.

The chain recombines TRBV29-1 with TRBJ2-1, with a tentative D call TRBD1 (5 bases). Germline-derived CDR1 and CDR2 are SQVTM and ANQGSEA. This CDR3 has 10 amino acids. The DNA for the CDR3 is TGCATAACCAAGGGGAATGAGCAGTTCTTC. This encodes CITKGNEQFF.

The chain links TRBV5-8 to TRBJ1-1; TRBD1 is a possible D gene (5 bases). The germline CDR1 and CDR2 sequences are SGHTS and YDEGEE. CDR3 length: 13 amino acids. Trimming cost V 2 bases and J 10 bases, with 15 bases left between them. The CDR3 DNA sequence: TGTGCCAGCAGCTTTCCCAGGGTTAGCGGAGCTTTCTTT. Translating it yields CASSFPRVSGAFF.

The chain links TRBV28 to TRBJ1-1, with 11 nucleotides matching TRBD1. The ends lost 4 bases at V and 8 bases at J; junction bases unmatched: 9. CDR1 MDHEN and CDR2 SYDVKM come from the germline V gene. The CDR3 is 15 residues long. CDR3 sequence reads: CASSSRDRGFREAFF. The CDR3, as DNA: TGTGCCAGCAGTTCCCGGGACAGGGGGTTTCGGGAAGCTTTCTTT.

The chain recombines TRBV5-1 with TRBJ2-5; TRBD2 matches 15 bases. The CDR3 contains 18 residues. The V gene's germline CDR1 is SGHRS and CDR2 YFSETQ. V lost 4 bases, J lost 1 base, and 8 bases stayed unmatched. The CDR3 loop reads CASSPGLAGGTGQETQYF. The CDR3 DNA reads as TGCGCCAGCAGCCCAGGACTAGCGGGGGGGACTGGCCAAGAGACCCAGTACTTC. Full variable domain (outside the CDR3, taken from reference TRBV5-1 and TRBJ2-5): KAGVTQTPRYLIKTRGQQVTLSCSPISGHRSVSWYQQTPGQGLQFLFEYFSETQRNKGNFPGRFSGRQFSNSRSEMNVSTLELGDSALYLCASSPGLAGGTGQETQYFGPGTRLLVL.

The chain is built from TRBV4-2 and TRBJ1-1; TRBD1 aligns across 7 bases. Germline CDR1 LGHNA, CDR2 YNFKEQ. The CDR3 has 15 residues. V trimming: 2 bases; J trimming: 3 bases; junction bases outside the gene matches: 6. The CDR3: CASSQTGTADTEAFF. As DNA, the CDR3 is TGTGCCAGCAGCCAAACCGGGACAGCGGACACTGAAGCTTTCTTT.

V and J are TRBV29-1 and TRBJ1-1; maybe TRBD1 (5 bases). The CDR3 is made up of 11 amino acids. From germline, CDR1 is SQVTM and CDR2 ANQGSEA. V lost 7 bases and J 8 bases, leaving 14 bases between the germline ends. The CDR3 here is CSAVRGLEAFF. The CDR3 nucleotides are TGCAGCGCAGTGAGGGGACTCGAAGCTTTCTTT.

This clone turned up a few times. The chain joins TRBV2 to TRBJ2-7; tentatively, D is TRBD2 (6 bases). CDR1 is SNHLY and CDR2 is FYNNEI in the germline V gene. The CDR3 has 12 residues. The CDR3 is CASGTGTYEQYF. Here the CDR3 DNA reads TGTGCTAGTGGGACTGGAACCTACGAGCAGTACTTC. The full variable domain, with the rest looked up from reference TRBV2 and TRBJ2-7, is EPEVTQTPSHQVTQMGQEVILRCVPISNHLYFYWYRQILGQKVEFLVSFYNNEISEKSEIFDDQFSVERPDGSNFTLKIRSTKLEDSAMYFCASGTGTYEQYFGPGTRLTVT.

The chain carries TRBV27 and TRBJ1-5, with TRBD1 identical over 7 bases. With V trimmed by 6 bases and J by 2 bases, 7 bases remained unmatched. This CDR3 contains 15 residues. Germline lookup yields CDR1 MNHEY and CDR2 SMNVEV (reference sequence). The CDR3 nucleotides are TGTGCCAGCAGCCAGGACAGGCGCGGCAATCAGCCCCAGCATTTT. Translated: CASSQDRRGNQPQHF.

The V and J genes are TRBV5-1 and TRBJ2-1, with 11 bases that match TRBD2. The CDR3 runs to 15 residues. V lost 6 bases and J lost 11; bases outside the gene matches: 13. Germline V gene lookup returns CDR1 SGHRS and CDR2 YFSETQ. CDR3 DNA: TGCGCCAGCATGCACATAGCGGGGGGGCAATTAAAGCAGTTCTTC. It is translated as CASMHIAGGQLKQFF.

The chain has TRBV3-1 (or the pseudogene TRBV3-2) and TRBJ2-2; perhaps TRBD1 as D (6 bases). V lost 8 bases and J 7 bases, leaving 8 bases between the germline ends. This CDR3 has 11 residues. CDR1 and CDR2 (germline): LGHDT, YNNKEL (reference sequence). CDR3 sequence (DNA): TGTGCCAGCCAGGGGATCGGGGAGCTGTTTTTT. Translated: CASQGIGELFF.

This chain links TRBV7-2 with TRBJ2-7, with TRBD2 identical over 11 bases. Looked up from germline, CDR1 is SGHTA and CDR2 is FQGNSA. CDR3 length: 17 residues. Trimming took 5 bases from V and 7 from J; bases not matched to a gene: 16. Here the CDR3 reads CASSPGSGRALLGEQYF. The CDR3 nucleotides read TGTGCCAGCAGCCCGGGTAGCGGGAGGGCCCTCCTAGGAGAGCAGTACTTC.

Details on this clone: Relative to the germline gene, one junction end is altered; a read error may explain this. The rearrangement uses TRBV30 and TRBJ2-3; tentatively, D is TRBD2 (6 bases). The CDR3 runs to 12 residues. CDR1 and CDR2 (germline): GTSNPN, SVGIG (reference sequence). CDR3 amino acids: CASSWGADTQYF. The CDR3 DNA follows: TGTGCCTCGAGTTGGGGGGCAGATACGCAGTATTTT.

This chain links TRBV10-3 with TRBJ1-5; 7 bases map to TRBD1. Germline lookup yields CDR1 ENHRY and CDR2 SYGVKD. The CDR3 length is 15 residues. V lost 4 bases to trimming and J lost 4 bases; unmatched junction nucleotides: 7. CDR3 amino acids: CAISAEGARNQPQHF. CDR3 in DNA: TGTGCCATCAGTGCGGAGGGGGCTAGGAATCAGCCCCAGCATTTT.

This chain joins TRBV9 and TRBJ2-1, with TRBD2 matching 9 bases. Unmatched junction bases numbered 5, after V lost 0 bases and J lost 4 bases. Germline V gives CDR1 SGDLS, CDR2 YYNGEE. This CDR3 region has 16 residues. The CDR3 sequence is CASSVGGAGGYNEQFF. The CDR3 coding sequence is TGTGCCAGCAGCGTAGGGGGAGCGGGGGGTTACAATGAGCAGTTCTTC.

The CDR3 is CAWKGQGDQPQHF. The CDR3 region has the DNA TGTGCCTGGAAGGGTCAGGGTGATCAGCCCCAGCATTTT. The chain carries TRBV30 and TRBJ1-5; perhaps TRBD1 as D (5 bases). CDR1 GTSNPN and CDR2 SVGIG come from the germline V gene (reference sequence). V was cut by 4 bases and J by 5 bases, with 12 bases left in between. The CDR3 spans 13 residues.

The chain has TRBV6-5 and TRBJ2-4; the D is unclear. Germline V lookup: CDR1 MNHEY, CDR2 SVGAGI. There are 13 residues in the CDR3. With 7 bases removed from V and 0 bases from J, the gap between germline ends came to 7 bases. The CDR3 sequence: CASNPSAKNIQYF. The CDR3 region has the DNA TGTGCCAGCAATCCCTCAGCCAAAAACATTCAGTACTTC.

The rearrangement uses TRBV28 and TRBJ2-3, with TRBD2 matching over 10 bases. V shed 6 bases, J shed 3 bases, and the junction held 6 bases outside the gene matches. From germline, CDR1 is MDHEN and CDR2 SYDVKM. CDR3 size: 15 residues. CDR3: CASSKTTSGTDTQYF. The CDR3 region has the DNA TGTGCCAGCAGCAAAACGACTAGCGGGACAGATACGCAGTATTTT.

This clone has a single count. The V and J genes are TRBV3-1 (or the pseudogene TRBV3-2) and TRBJ2-7; D is uncertain. CDR3 length: 13 amino acids. The germline CDR1 and CDR2 sequences are LGHDT and YNNKEL (reference sequence). Deletions cut 1 base from V and 2 bases from J, with 6 bases between. The CDR3, as DNA: TGTGCCAGCAGCCAAGCGGGTGCCTACGAGCAGTACTTC. Encoded protein: CASSQAGAYEQYF.

This clone was seen a handful of times. The chain has TRBV2 and TRBJ2-7, with D perhaps TRBD1 (5 bases). The CDR3 is made up of 14 amino acids. Germline-derived CDR1 and CDR2 are SNHLY and FYNNEI. The V end was cut by 8 bases, the J end by 2 bases, with 16 bases between. The CDR3 DNA follows: TGTGCCAGCGGCAATCGACAGCCACCCTACGAGCAGTACTTC. It specifies CASGNRQPPYEQYF.

The chain couples TRBV5-1 to TRBJ2-1, with 15 nucleotides matching TRBD2. The CDR3 extends over 16 amino acids. Germline CDR1 reads SGHRS; CDR2 reads YFSETQ. The junction had 12 bases not matched to a gene; V was cut back by 6 bases and J by 11 bases. CDR3 coding DNA: TGCGCCAGCACTCCGGGTGCGGGACTAGCGGGGGGTAAGCAGTTCTTC. Translation gives CASTPGAGLAGGKQFF. Together with reference TRBV5-1 and TRBJ2-1, the CDR3 gives the full variable domain: KAGVTQTPRYLIKTRGQQVTLSCSPISGHRSVSWYQQTPGQGLQFLFEYFSETQRNKGNFPGRFSGRQFSNSRSEMNVSTLELGDSALYLCASTPGAGLAGGKQFFGPGTRLTVL.

This CDR3 is CASSQGSEHSYNEQFF. CDR3 coding DNA: TGCGCCAGCAGCCAAGGTAGCGAGCATTCCTACAATGAGCAGTTCTTC. The gene calls are TRBV4-3 and TRBJ2-1, with a tentative D call TRBD2 (5 bases). The CDR3 extends over 16 amino acids. CDR1 is LGHNA and CDR2 is YSLEER in the germline V gene. V lost 1 base to trimming and J lost 1 base, with 11 bases between them.

The chain couples TRBV5-1 to TRBJ1-4, with D perhaps matching TRBD1 (6 bases). The germline gives CDR1 SGHRS, CDR2 YFSETQ. This CDR3 comprises 13 residues. V lost 7 bases and J lost 8, with 15 bases in between. The CDR3, as DNA: TGCGCCAGCTCAGACAGGATCTCCGAAAAACTGTTTTTT. Amino acid sequence: CASSDRISEKLFF.

The V gene is TRBV5-3, the J gene TRBJ2-7; D gene unclear. TRBV5-3 falls under the ORF class, with uncertain function. V was cut by 5 bases and J by 6 bases, with 9 bases left in between. The CDR3 is 11 residues long. CDR3 DNA: TGTGCCAGAAGTTTTAGCTCCGAGCAGTACTTC. Its protein is CARSFSSEQYF.

This clone was seen only a few times. CDR3 sequence (DNA): TGTGCCAGCAGTTCATCGACTAGCGGGGACGAGCAGTACTTC. Its translation: CASSSSTSGDEQYF. The gene calls are TRBV27 and TRBJ2-7, with 11 bases matching TRBD2. With V trimmed by 4 bases and J by 5 bases, 4 bases remained unmatched. The germline CDR1 and CDR2 sequences are MNHEY and SMNVEV (reference sequence). This CDR3 is 14 amino acids long.

The chain combines TRBV19 with TRBJ1-1; D remains unclear. V dropped 9 bases and J dropped 1 base, with 12 bases sitting between them. Germline V lookup: CDR1 LNHDA, CDR2 SQIVND (reference sequence). This CDR3 spans 13 amino acids. This CDR3 reads CASSWAANTEAFF. CDR3 nucleotides: TGTGCCAGCTCATGGGCAGCGAACACTGAAGCTTTCTTT.

The CDR3, as DNA: TGCGCCAGCAGCAACAGACCCCGGGAGGGGGAAAAACTGTTTTTT. Protein: CASSNRPREGEKLFF. The chain links TRBV4-1 to TRBJ1-4; a weak D match, TRBD1 (5 bases). From germline, CDR1 is MGHRA and CDR2 YSYEKL. Between the trimmed V and J ends, which lost 5 bases and 8 bases, there was a span of 18 bases. This CDR3 region has 15 residues.

The chain is built from TRBV14 and TRBJ1-1; D remains ambiguous. The length of the CDR3 is 16 residues. CDR1 and CDR2 from the germline V gene are SGHDN and FVKESK. Trimming took 3 bases from V and 1 from J, leaving 15 bases between them. This CDR3 is CASSQGRAGTNTEAFF. CDR3 coding DNA: TGTGCCAGCAGCCAGGGCCGCGCGGGCACGAACACTGAAGCTTTCTTT. The full variable domain, its missing parts supplied by reference TRBV14 and TRBJ1-1, is EAGVTQFPSHSVIEKGQTVTLRCDPISGHDNLYWYRRVMGKEIKFLLHFVKESKQDESGMPNNRFLAERTGGTYSTLKVQPAELEDSGVYFCASSQGRAGTNTEAFFGQGTRLTVV.